Listed below are T cell receptor beta chains from one sample, sequenced in a study of breast tumors, draining lymph nodes, adjacent tissues. TCRdb ran MiXCR on the multiplex PCR reads and lists one entry per CDR3 protein. The sample consists of nearly 110,000 distinct CDR3 sequences, around 30% of them appearing once. Material: axillary lymph node tissue. Receptors were obtained from a female donor with breast cancer. Some clones in this sample may be carry-over from other donors' samples. Both conserved end residues are trimmed from each CDR3. The order of the fields is CDR3 length, V gene, CDR3 protein.

>13|TRBV7-9
ASSVRGWGSYEQY
>12|TRBV20-1
SARAMQNNSPLH
>12|TRBV7-9
ASSSSASYNEQF
>9|TRBV7-9
ASTGTDTQY
>12|TRBV5-1
ASSLVRGTDTQY
>11|TRBV3-1
ASSQVQTASIY
>13|TRBV9
ASSVGLAGAYEQY
>12|TRBV10-3
AISESITGLGYT
>15|TRBV19
ASTNRGGRATNEKLF
>12|TRBV4-1
ASSQVGGTDTQY
>14|TRBV7-3
VSNLTGTSGSTEQF
>15|TRBV6-1
ARSEGGLGRGAYGYT
>11|TRBV27
ASSLKGTGELF
>14|TRBV5-1
ASSLLTGGADYGYT
>11|TRBV20-1
SADRGWRYGYT
>11|TRBV2
ASRASPGTMLF
>16|TRBV29-1
SVVPLSGGLSLADTQY
>12|TRBV3-1
ASLSQGRVGELF
>14|TRBV20-1
SARDPGGRISYGYT
>14|TRBV19
ASSIGAGEYTGELF
>11|TRBV20-1
SAREQTGSPLH
>10|TRBV12-3/TRBV12-4
ASSEGSSGYT
>14|TRBV6-1
ASSEGLLAGGETQY
>14|TRBV6-5
ASSRTRPGSGQPQH
>10|TRBV20-1
SANRGRETQY
>11|TRBV5-1
ASSLEGGDTQY
>14|TRBV5-1
ASSRRAGVVSYEQY
>15|TRBV5-1
ASSPTPPGTGTYEQY